Given below is one TCR beta chain in context. Its antigen is undetermined. The PCR used 60 Vbeta and 13 Jbeta primers. Libraries were prepared by immunoSEQ multiplex PCR; TCRdb keeps only in-frame clonotypes and omits some of them. The repertoire includes some 100,000 clones, roughly 80% of them detected once, and around 4.9% sits in the top ten. This sample was included in a study of cytomegalovirus exposure and HLA in healthy donors. The study, taken as a whole, reports: Published work reported that the classifier diagnosed cytomegalovirus status with high specificity and sensitivity. Accurate predictions that matched the HLA-A and HLA-B alleles of most subjects were reportedly made from TCR beta sequences.

Germline V CDR1 and CDR2: MGHRA, YSYEKL. The CDR3 consists of 16 residues. V was cut by 1 base and J by 5 bases, with 17 bases left in between. Each donor's status was that of a healthy bone marrow donor. This chain links TRBV4-1 with TRBJ1-1, with D hard to call. The sequence was collected from a middle-aged man in good health and CMV-seropositive. Sequenced material: PBMCs. The CDR3 nucleotides are TGCGCCAGCAGCCAAGTGGGATCAAAGAGGAGGACTGAAGCTTTCTTT. This translates into CASSQVGSKRRTEAFF.